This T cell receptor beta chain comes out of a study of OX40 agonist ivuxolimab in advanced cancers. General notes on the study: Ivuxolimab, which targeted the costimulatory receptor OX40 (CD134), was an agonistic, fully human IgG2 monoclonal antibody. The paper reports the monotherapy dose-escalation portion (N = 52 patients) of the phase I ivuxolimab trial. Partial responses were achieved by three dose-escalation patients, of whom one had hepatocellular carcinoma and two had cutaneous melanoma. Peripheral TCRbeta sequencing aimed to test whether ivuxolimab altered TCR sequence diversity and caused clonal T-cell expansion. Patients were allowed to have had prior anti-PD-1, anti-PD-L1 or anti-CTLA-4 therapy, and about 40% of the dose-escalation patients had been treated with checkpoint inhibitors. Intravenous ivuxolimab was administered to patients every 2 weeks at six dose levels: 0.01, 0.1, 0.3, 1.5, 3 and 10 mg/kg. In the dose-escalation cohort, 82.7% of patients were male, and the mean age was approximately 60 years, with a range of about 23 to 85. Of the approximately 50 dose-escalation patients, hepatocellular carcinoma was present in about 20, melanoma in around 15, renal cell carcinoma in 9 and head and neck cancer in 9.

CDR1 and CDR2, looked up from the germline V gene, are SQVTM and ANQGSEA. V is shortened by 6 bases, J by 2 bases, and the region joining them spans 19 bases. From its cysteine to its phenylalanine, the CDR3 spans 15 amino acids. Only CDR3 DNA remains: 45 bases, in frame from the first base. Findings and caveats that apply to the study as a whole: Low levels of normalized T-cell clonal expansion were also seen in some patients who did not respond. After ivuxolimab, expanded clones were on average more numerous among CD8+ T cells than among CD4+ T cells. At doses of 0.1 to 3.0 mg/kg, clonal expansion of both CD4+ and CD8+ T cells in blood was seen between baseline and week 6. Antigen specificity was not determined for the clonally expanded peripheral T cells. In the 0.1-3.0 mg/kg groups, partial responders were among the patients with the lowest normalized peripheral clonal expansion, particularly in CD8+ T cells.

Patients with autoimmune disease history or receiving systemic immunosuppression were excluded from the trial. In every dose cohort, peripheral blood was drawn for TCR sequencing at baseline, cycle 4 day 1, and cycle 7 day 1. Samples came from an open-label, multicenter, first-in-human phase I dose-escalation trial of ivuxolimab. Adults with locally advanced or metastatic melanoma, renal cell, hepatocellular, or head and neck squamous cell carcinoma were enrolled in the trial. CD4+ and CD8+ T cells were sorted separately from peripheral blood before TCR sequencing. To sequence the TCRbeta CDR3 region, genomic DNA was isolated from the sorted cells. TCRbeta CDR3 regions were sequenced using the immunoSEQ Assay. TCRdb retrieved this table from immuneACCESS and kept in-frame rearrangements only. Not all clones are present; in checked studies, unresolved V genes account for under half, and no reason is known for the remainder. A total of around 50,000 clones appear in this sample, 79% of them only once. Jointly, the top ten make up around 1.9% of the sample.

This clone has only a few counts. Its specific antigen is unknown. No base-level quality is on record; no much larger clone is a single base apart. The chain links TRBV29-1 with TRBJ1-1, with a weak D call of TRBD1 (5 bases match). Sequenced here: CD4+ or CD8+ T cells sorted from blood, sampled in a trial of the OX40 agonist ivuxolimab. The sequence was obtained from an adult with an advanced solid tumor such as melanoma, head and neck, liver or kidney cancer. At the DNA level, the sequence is TGCAGCGTCCGAACCGACAGCACCCCTAACACTGAAGCTTTCTTT. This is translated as CSVRTDSTPNTEAFF.